The clone carrying this T cell receptor (delta chain) was observed a few times. The TCRdb protein comes from a much larger clone and disagrees with this DNA's translation at residue 11, likely due to a read error; the protein given here is derived from the DNA. The data originate from a study of gamma-delta T cells after stem cell transplantation. TCRdb re-called the RT-PCR reads through CATT. This sample has 1,500 to 2,000 delta-chain clones, with under 5% found just once. V lost 2 bases to trimming and J lost 3 bases; unmatched junction nucleotides: 7. The germline CDR1 and CDR2 sequences are GEAIGNYY and EKD. This CDR3 region has 16 residues.

The J gene is TRDJ1, the V gene TRDV2, with 11 bases matching TRDD3. This TCR came from a human donor. It is not recorded whose cells these are; they may come from a transplant donor. The sequencing input was gamma-delta T cells. CDR3 nucleotides: TGTGCCTGTGACAAGTTGGGGGATACGAACGCCGATAAACTCATCTTT. It specifies CACDKLGDTNADKLIF.